This TCR beta chain stems from a study of human T cells and chemical hapten exposure. Time point defined: pre-sensitization, week 0. Treatment meaning: therapeutic diphenylcyclopropenone sensitization with weekly scalp DPC. General observations from the study: Expanded TCRs clustered into significantly more large CDR3 similarity groups than controls, the analysis revealed.

This CDR3 has 12 residues. Deletions cut 4 bases from V and 3 bases from J, with 7 bases between. Germline V gives CDR1 SQVTM, CDR2 ANQGSEA. Per the original data handling: Samples ranged from roughly 23,224 to 690,600 TCRs, with a median of about 96,000. TCRdb independently ran MiXCR on the RACE reads; one entry per CDR3 protein. The authors' filters were not applied to this entry. This table has over 300,000 distinct CDR3 sequences, 5% to 6.5% appearing once. Only a few counts were recorded for this clonotype. Its antigen is still unknown. The receptor comes from a woman in her forties or fifties with alopecia areata. Some clones in this sample may be carry-over from other donors' samples. Source: whole blood, taken in connection with sensitization to the hapten diphenylcyclopropenone (DPC). The rearrangement uses TRBV29-1 and TRBJ1-5; no reliable D call. The CDR3 protein is CSVAAANQPQHF. CDR3 in DNA: TGCAGCGTTGCGGCCGCCAATCAGCCCCAGCATTTT.